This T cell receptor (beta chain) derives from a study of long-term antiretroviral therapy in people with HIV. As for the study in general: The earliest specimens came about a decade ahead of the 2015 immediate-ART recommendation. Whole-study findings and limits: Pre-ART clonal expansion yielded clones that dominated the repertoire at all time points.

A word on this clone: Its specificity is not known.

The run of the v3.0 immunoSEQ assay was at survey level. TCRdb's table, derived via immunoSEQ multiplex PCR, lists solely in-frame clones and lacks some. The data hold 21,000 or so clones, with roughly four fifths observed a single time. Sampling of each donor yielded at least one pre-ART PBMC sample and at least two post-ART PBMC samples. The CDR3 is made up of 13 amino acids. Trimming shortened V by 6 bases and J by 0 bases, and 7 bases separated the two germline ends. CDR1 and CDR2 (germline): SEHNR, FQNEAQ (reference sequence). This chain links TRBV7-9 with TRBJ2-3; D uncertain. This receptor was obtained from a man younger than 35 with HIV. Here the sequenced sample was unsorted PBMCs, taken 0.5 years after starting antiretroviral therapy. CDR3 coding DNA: TGTGCCAGCAGGTCAATGAGCACAGATACGCAGTATTTT. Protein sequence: CASRSMSTDTQYF.